This paragraph covers one TCR beta chain sequence. Trimming pared 11 bases from V and 10 bases from J, leaving 15 bases between. Germline CDR1 reads ENHRY; CDR2 reads SYGVKD. The CDR3 is 11 residues long. This record belongs to a study of CD8+CD57+ T cells in acquired aplastic anemia. Study information: Healthy donors had, on average, approximately 9.9 million reads for their CD4+ cells.

Genomic DNA acted as the template from which TCR beta VDJ combination and CDR3 sequence profiling were carried out. Each CDR3 protein gets one entry after TCRdb re-called the reads with MiXCR. The sample lists about 220,000 distinct CDR3 sequences, almost 35% occurring once. This TCR was recovered from a human donor in good health, serving as a control. The specimen was sorted CD4+, CD8+, or CD8+CD57+ T cells (not recorded which) from PBMCs. The gene calls are TRBV10-3 and TRBJ2-1; weak D call: TRBD2 (5 bases). This CDR3 is CAAQTRGEQFF. For the CDR3, the DNA is TGTGCCGCCCAAACAAGAGGGGAGCAGTTCTTC.